This passage covers 12 T cell receptor beta chains from one sample sequenced in a study of identical twins. MiXCR was run by TCRdb on the 5' RACE reads, yielding one entry per CDR3 protein. The table shows 1.5 million or so distinct CDR3 sequences, with roughly a third occurring only once. The sequenced sample consisted of cord blood. The origin of the receptors is a newborn girl in good health.

V usage is TRBV2 and J usage is TRBJ1-1, with D possibly TRBD1 on 6 matching bases. CDR3 length equals 14 residues. V lost 7 bases and J lost 5, with 17 bases in between. CDR1 and CDR2 from the germline V gene are SNHLY and FYNNEI. This CDR3 reads CASNTGLGGTEAFF. The CDR3 DNA reads as TGTGCCAGCAATACAGGGTTGGGAGGTACTGAAGCTTTCTTT. Together with reference TRBV2 and TRBJ1-1, the CDR3 gives the full variable domain: EPEVTQTPSHQVTQMGQEVILRCVPISNHLYFYWYRQILGQKVEFLVSFYNNEISEKSEIFDDQFSVERPDGSNFTLKIRSTKLEDSAMYFCASNTGLGGTEAFFGQGTRLTVV.

This clonotype was seen more than once but under ten times. This chain uses TRBV3-1 with TRBJ1-1; weak D call: TRBD1 (5 bases). Trimming shortened V by 0 bases and J by 0 bases, and 14 bases separated the two germline ends. Germline V gives CDR1 LGHDT, CDR2 YNNKEL (reference sequence). This CDR3 has 17 residues. CDR3 amino acids: CASSQEVPRGMNTEAFF. CDR3 DNA sequence: TGTGCCAGCAGCCAAGAAGTCCCTCGGGGGATGAACACTGAAGCTTTCTTT. Full variable domain (remainder filled in from reference TRBV3-1 and TRBJ1-1): DTAVSQTPKYLVTQMGNDKSIKCEQNLGHDTMYWYKQDSKKFLKIMFSYNNKELIINETVPNRFSPKSPDKAHLNLHINSLELGDSAVYFCASSQEVPRGMNTEAFFGQGTRLTVV.

The chain employs TRBV7-9 and TRBJ2-7, with D possibly being TRBD1 (6 bases). The CDR3 is 14 amino acids. V lost 5 bases and J 2 bases, leaving 13 bases between the germline ends. The V gene's germline CDR1 is SEHNR and CDR2 FQNEAQ (reference sequence). The CDR3 is CASSGSTGAYEQYF. CDR3 nucleotide sequence: TGTGCCAGCAGCGGATCGACAGGTGCCTACGAGCAGTACTTC.

The sample holds a few counts of this clonotype. The chain uses TRBV28 and TRBJ1-5; no clear D. The V gene lost 9 bases and the J gene lost 3 bases, with 12 bases spanning the gap. The CDR3 is made up of 13 amino acids. Germline CDR1 is MDHEN and CDR2 is SYDVKM. The DNA for the CDR3 is TGTGCCAGTCGAGGGCAGGACAATCAGCCCCAGCATTTT. Translation: CASRGQDNQPQHF.

This clonotype was found a few times. The chain recombines TRBV12-3 or TRBV12-4 with TRBJ1-1; the D gene is possibly TRBD1 (6 bases). V gave up 1 base and J gave up 1 base, with 13 bases separating them. The CDR3 totals 16 residues. DNA of the CDR3: TGTGCCAGCAGTTTAGTTGGGGGGGCGGGGAACACTGAAGCTTTCTTT. Protein: CASSLVGGAGNTEAFF.

This clonotype was seen a handful of times. The chain is built from TRBV25-1 and TRBJ2-7, with 13 bases lining up with TRBD2. The CDR3 is made up of 16 amino acids. V shed 4 bases and J 3 bases; nucleotides not matched to a gene: 6. CDR1 MGHDK and CDR2 SYGVNS come from the germline V gene. The CDR3: CASSARTSGSHYEQYF. DNA for the CDR3: TGTGCCAGCAGTGCCCGGACTAGCGGGAGCCACTACGAGCAGTACTTC.

This clonotype was detected only a few times. The rearrangement links TRBV20-1 to TRBJ1-1; no clear D. This CDR3 is 17 amino acids long. From germline, CDR1 is DFQATT and CDR2 SNEGSKA (reference sequence). V lost 0 bases, J lost 0 bases, and 17 bases lay in between. CDR3 loop: CSARDRRFRPMNTEAFF. The CDR3 coding sequence is TGCAGTGCTAGAGATCGAAGATTTAGGCCGATGAACACTGAAGCTTTCTTT.

This clonotype was observed a handful of times. The rearrangement joins TRBV6-5 to TRBJ2-5; D gene uncertain. V lost 2 bases to trimming and J lost 4 bases, with 8 bases between them. Germline V lookup: CDR1 MNHEY, CDR2 SVGAGI. This CDR3 contains 13 residues. CDR3: CASSYMPGETQYF. The DNA for the CDR3 is TGTGCCAGCAGTTACATGCCGGGAGAGACCCAGTACTTC.

The CDR3 spells CASSSQENQPQHF. CDR3 nucleotide sequence: TGTGCCAGCAGCTCGCAGGAGAATCAGCCCCAGCATTTT. The chain recombines TRBV7-2 with TRBJ1-5; D uncertain. CDR1 and CDR2 (germline): SGHTA, FQGNSA. V gave up 4 bases and J gave up 4 bases, with 8 bases separating them. This CDR3 comprises 13 residues.

CDR3 sequence: CASSTGLVGTDTQYF. The CDR3 region has the DNA TGTGCCAGCAGCACCGGACTAGTCGGCACAGATACGCAGTATTTT. The rearrangement joins TRBV9 to TRBJ2-3, with 7 bases aligning to TRBD2. The trim removed 4 bases at V and 1 base at J, leaving 6 bases unmatched. CDR3 length: 15 amino acids. Germline CDR1 and CDR2: SGDLS and YYNGEE.

This clonotype has only a few counts. The V and J genes are TRBV5-1 and TRBJ2-3, with D perhaps matching TRBD2 (5 bases). V was clipped by 3 bases and J by 2 bases, with 16 bases between them. Germline CDR1 is SGHRS and CDR2 is YFSETQ. The CDR3 runs to 16 residues. In DNA form, the CDR3 reads TGCGCCAGCAGCTCGGCCCCGGGGATTTACACAGATACGCAGTATTTT. Encoded protein: CASSSAPGIYTDTQYF.

The CDR3 nucleotides read TGTGCCAGCAGCCAAGAACGACCGAGCTCTGGAAACACCATATATTTT. This codes for CASSQERPSSGNTIYF. This rearrangement joins TRBV3-1 to TRBJ1-3; D not resolved. V lost 0 bases to trimming and J lost 0 bases, with 9 bases between them. CDR3 length: 16 residues. The V gene's germline CDR1 is LGHDT and CDR2 YNNKEL (reference sequence).